These 12 T cell receptor beta chains share one sample of origin, sequenced in a study of cytomegalovirus exposure and HLA in healthy donors. 13 Jbeta primers and 60 Vbeta primers were used for the PCR. Assay used: immunoSEQ multiplex PCR; TCRdb lists only in-frame clones, some missing. The top ten clones hold around 4.2% of a sample with roughly 92,000 clones, approximately 80% of them seen once. The material sequenced was PBMCs. The receptors here all came from a woman in her 70s in good health and CMV-seropositive.

The J gene is TRBJ1-2, the V gene TRBV5-1, with 7 bases that match TRBD1. J lost 3 bases, V lost 0 bases, and 2 bases had no gene match. The CDR3 runs 14 residues. CDR1 is SGHRS, CDR2 YFSETQ, per germline. As DNA, the CDR3 is TGCGCCAGCAGCTTGGAACAGGGGTACTATGGCTACACCTTC. It encodes CASSLEQGYYGYTF. Using reference TRBV5-1 and TRBJ1-2 for the parts outside the CDR3, the full variable domain is KAGVTQTPRYLIKTRGQQVTLSCSPISGHRSVSWYQQTPGQGLQFLFEYFSETQRNKGNFPGRFSGRQFSNSRSEMNVSTLELGDSALYLCASSLEQGYYGYTFGSGTRLTVV.

The genes are TRBV10-3 and TRBJ2-7, with D possibly TRBD1 on 5 matching bases. This CDR3 has 13 residues. Trimming took 5 bases from V and 3 from J, leaving 11 bases between them. CDR1 is ENHRY and CDR2 is SYGVKD in the germline V gene. CDR3 DNA sequence: TGTGCCATCAGTCGCGACAGCAACTACGAGCAGTACTTC. Amino acid sequence: CAISRDSNYEQYF.

This clone was recorded a few times. V and J are TRBV4-1 and TRBJ1-1; possible D gene TRBD1, 6 bases. Looked up from germline, CDR1 is MGHRA and CDR2 is YSYEKL. The CDR3 totals 17 residues. Trimming removed 2 bases from V and 1 base from J, with 17 bases in between. The CDR3 sequence: CASSQITGSLANTEAFF. The CDR3 DNA is TGCGCCAGCAGCCAAATCACAGGGTCGTTAGCGAACACTGAAGCTTTCTTT.

The V and J genes are TRBV21-1 and TRBJ2-7; the table's D call TRBD1 went unverified against the DNA. TRBV21-1 represents a pseudogene. The CDR3 length is 13 residues. The CDR3 sequence is CASSWTADREQYF. The CDR3 DNA reads TGTGCCAGCAGCTGGACAGCCGACCGCGAGCAGTACTTC.

The count of this clone is one. The rearrangement links TRBV2 to TRBJ2-1, with TRBD2 matching 8 bases. The CDR3 extends over 14 amino acids. The junction had 8 bases not matched to a gene; V was cut back by 6 bases and J by 7 bases. Germline V gene sequence: CDR1 SNHLY, CDR2 FYNNEI. This CDR3 is CASSRLARGNEQFF. The CDR3 DNA sequence: TGTGCCAGCAGCAGACTAGCGCGGGGGAATGAGCAGTTCTTC.

The chain joins TRBV11-2 to TRBJ2-1, with D possibly matching TRBD1 (6 bases). This CDR3 is built from 15 residues. Per the germline V gene, CDR1 is SGHAT and CDR2 is FQNNGV. Trimming pared 2 bases from V and 11 bases from J, leaving 19 bases between. CDR3 coding DNA: TGTGCCAGCAGCTTATCAACAGGGTCCTGGGATCAGCAGTTCTTC. Protein sequence: CASSLSTGSWDQQFF.

The chain couples TRBV25-1 to TRBJ2-1; 11 nucleotides line up with TRBD2. Unmatched junction bases numbered 4, after V lost 0 bases and J lost 9 bases. Per the germline V gene, CDR1 is MGHDK and CDR2 is SYGVNS. This CDR3 contains 15 residues. This chain's CDR3 is CASSEYLAGGVEQFF. CDR3 sequence (DNA): TGTGCCAGCAGTGAATACCTAGCGGGAGGAGTTGAGCAGTTCTTC. Full variable domain (rest looked up from reference TRBV25-1 and TRBJ2-1): EADIYQTPRYLVIGTGKKITLECSQTMGHDKMYWYQQDPGMELHLIHYSYGVNSTEKGDLSSESTVSRIRTEHFPLTLESARPSHTSQYLCASSEYLAGGVEQFFGPGTRLTVL.

This chain connects TRBV9 to TRBJ1-1, with 8 positions matching TRBD1. Germline-derived CDR1 and CDR2 are SGDLS and YYNGEE. CDR3 size: 16 residues. With 0 bases clipped from V and 0 bases from J, the junction kept 4 bases outside the gene matches. CDR3 bases: TGTGCCAGCAGCGTAGGAGCAGGGGGCATGAACACTGAAGCTTTCTTT. Residues: CASSVGAGGMNTEAFF.

The rearrangement links TRBV9 to TRBJ2-1; TRBD2 aligns across 10 bases. The CDR3 covers 19 residues. V shed 0 bases, J shed 5 bases, and the junction held 14 bases outside the gene matches. Per germline, CDR1 SGDLS and CDR2 YYNGEE. The CDR3 DNA sequence: TGTGCCAGCAGCGTAGGGGTTAGCGGGAGGTTAAGGTGGGACAATGAGCAGTTCTTC. It translates to CASSVGVSGRLRWDNEQFF.

This chain joins TRBV7-2 and TRBJ1-4; 9 bases fit TRBD1. V dropped 5 bases and J dropped 7; count of bases not matched to a gene: 8. Germline CDR1 is SGHTA and CDR2 is FQGNSA. The CDR3 runs to 15 residues. The chain's CDR3 is CASSSRDREGEKLFF. For the CDR3, the DNA is TGTGCCAGCAGCAGCCGGGACAGGGAGGGTGAAAAACTGTTTTTT.

Concerning this clone: A read error may produce the germline difference seen at one junction end. Distinct nucleotide sequences in the sample also encode this CDR3. The gene calls are TRBV28 and TRBJ1-2; the match to TRBD1 covers 9 bases. The CDR3 covers 16 residues. In germline, CDR1 is MDHEN, CDR2 SYDVKM. CDR3 sequence: CASSPNRGQGSYGYTF. In DNA form, the CDR3 reads TGTGCTAGCAGTCCTAATCGGGGACAGGGAAGCTATGGCTACACCTTC.

The chain recombines TRBV5-4 with TRBJ2-7, with 9 bases fitting TRBD1. The CDR3 contains 15 residues. Germline lookup yields CDR1 SGHNT and CDR2 YYREEE (reference sequence). Trimming took 4 bases from V and 6 from J; bases not matched to a gene: 11. CDR3 bases: TGTGCCAGCAGCGCGGCCTCCGGACAGGGGTCCGAGCAGTACTTC. Protein product: CASSAASGQGSEQYF.